What follows describes a single T cell receptor (beta chain). Its antigen is undetermined. Autoimmune disease history or systemic immunosuppression disqualified patients. The data derive from a study of OX40 agonist ivuxolimab in advanced cancers. Overall study: Males comprised approximately 81% of the group, whose mean age was roughly 60 years (range roughly 20 to 90).

Sequencing used immunoSEQ multiplex PCR; TCRdb keeps in-frame clones, though not all of them. The sample lists around 100,000 clones, 75% to 95% occurring once. The germline CDR1 and CDR2 sequences are MGHRA and YSYEKL. The CDR3 runs 16 residues. V shed 0 bases, J shed 7 bases, and the junction held 11 bases outside the gene matches. Overall study results and limits: Fewer expanded clones were found on average in CD4+ than in CD8+ T cells. In the expanded peripheral T cells, antigen specificity was never determined.

Sequenced material: CD4+ or CD8+ T cells sorted from blood, taken in a trial of the OX40 agonist ivuxolimab. The sequence came from an adult with an advanced solid tumor such as melanoma, head and neck, liver or kidney cancer. The rearrangement joins TRBV4-1 to TRBJ2-5; 7 bases are a match to TRBD2. The DNA of the CDR3 is TGCGCCAGCAGCCAAGATCGAGCGGGACCCTGGTTGACCCAGTACTTC. Translation gives CASSQDRAGPWLTQYF.